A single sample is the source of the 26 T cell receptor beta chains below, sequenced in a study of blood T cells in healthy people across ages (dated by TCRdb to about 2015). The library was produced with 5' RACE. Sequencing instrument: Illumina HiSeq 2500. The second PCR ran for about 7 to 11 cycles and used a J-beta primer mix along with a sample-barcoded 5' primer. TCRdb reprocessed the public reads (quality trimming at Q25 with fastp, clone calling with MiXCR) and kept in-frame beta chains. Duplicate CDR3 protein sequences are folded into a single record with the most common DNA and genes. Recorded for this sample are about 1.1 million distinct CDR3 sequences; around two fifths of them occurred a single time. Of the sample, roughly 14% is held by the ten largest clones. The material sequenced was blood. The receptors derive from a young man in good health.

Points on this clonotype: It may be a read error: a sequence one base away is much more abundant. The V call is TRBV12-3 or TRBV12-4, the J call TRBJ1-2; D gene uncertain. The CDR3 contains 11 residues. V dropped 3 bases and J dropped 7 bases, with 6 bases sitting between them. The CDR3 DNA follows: TGTGCCAGCAGTTTCGGCTTTGGCTACACCTTC. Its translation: CASSFGFGYTF.

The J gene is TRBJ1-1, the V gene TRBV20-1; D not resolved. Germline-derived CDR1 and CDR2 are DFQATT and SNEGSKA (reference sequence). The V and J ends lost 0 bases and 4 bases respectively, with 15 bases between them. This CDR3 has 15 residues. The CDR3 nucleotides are TGCAGTGCTAGAGACCCCGGGTCAGGAGGCACTGAAGCTTTCTTT. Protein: CSARDPGSGGTEAFF.

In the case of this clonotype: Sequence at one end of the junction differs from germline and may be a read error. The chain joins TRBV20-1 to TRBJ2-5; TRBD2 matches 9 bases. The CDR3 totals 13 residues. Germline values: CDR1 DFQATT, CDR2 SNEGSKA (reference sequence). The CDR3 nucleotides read TGCGGTGCTAGGATAGGGACTAGCGAGACCCAGTACTTC. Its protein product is CGARIGTSETQYF.

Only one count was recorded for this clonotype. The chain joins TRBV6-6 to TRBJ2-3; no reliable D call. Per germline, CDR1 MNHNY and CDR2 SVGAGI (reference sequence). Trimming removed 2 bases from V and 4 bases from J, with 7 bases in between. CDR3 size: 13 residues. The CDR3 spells CASSYQRPDTQYF. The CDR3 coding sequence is TGTGCCAGCAGTTACCAGCGTCCAGATACGCAGTATTTT.

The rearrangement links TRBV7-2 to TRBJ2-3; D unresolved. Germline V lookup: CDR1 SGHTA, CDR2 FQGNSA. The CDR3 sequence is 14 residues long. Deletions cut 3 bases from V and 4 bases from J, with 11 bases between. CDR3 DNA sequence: TGTGCCAGCAGCTTTGACGGCAGCGCAGATACGCAGTATTTT. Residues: CASSFDGSADTQYF.

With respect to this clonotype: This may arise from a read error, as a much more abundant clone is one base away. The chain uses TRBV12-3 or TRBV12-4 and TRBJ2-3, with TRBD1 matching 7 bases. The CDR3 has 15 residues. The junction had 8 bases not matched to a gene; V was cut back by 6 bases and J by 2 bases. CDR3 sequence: CASSQRQGSTDTQYF. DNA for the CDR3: TGTGCCAGCAGCCAGAGACAGGGTTCCACAGATACGCAGTATTTT.

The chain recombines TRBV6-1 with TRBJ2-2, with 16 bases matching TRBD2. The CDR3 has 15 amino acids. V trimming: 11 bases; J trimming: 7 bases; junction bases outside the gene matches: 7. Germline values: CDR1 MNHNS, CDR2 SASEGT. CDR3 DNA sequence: TGTGCCGGTCCGGGACTAGCGGGGGGGATCGGGGAGCTGTTTTTT. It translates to CAGPGLAGGIGELFF.

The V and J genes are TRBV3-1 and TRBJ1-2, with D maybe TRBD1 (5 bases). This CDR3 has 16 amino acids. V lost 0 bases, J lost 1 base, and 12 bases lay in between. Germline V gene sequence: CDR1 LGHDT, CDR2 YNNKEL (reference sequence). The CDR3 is CASSQDGREVNYGYTF. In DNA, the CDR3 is TGTGCCAGCAGCCAAGATGGCAGGGAGGTTAACTATGGCTACACCTTC.

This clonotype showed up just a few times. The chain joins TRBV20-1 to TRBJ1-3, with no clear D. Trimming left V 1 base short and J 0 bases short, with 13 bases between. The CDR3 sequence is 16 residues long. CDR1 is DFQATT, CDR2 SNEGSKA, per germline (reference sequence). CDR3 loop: CSARARARSSGNTIYF. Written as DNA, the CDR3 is TGCAGTGCTAGAGCCCGCGCCCGGTCCTCTGGAAACACCATATATTTT.

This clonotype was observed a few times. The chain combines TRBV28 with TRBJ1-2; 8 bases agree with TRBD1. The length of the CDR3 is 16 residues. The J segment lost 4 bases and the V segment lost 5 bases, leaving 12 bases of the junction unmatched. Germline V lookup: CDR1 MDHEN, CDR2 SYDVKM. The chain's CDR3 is CASSRQGAHSTYGYTF. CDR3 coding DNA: TGTGCCAGCAGTCGTCAGGGGGCCCATTCTACCTATGGCTACACCTTC.

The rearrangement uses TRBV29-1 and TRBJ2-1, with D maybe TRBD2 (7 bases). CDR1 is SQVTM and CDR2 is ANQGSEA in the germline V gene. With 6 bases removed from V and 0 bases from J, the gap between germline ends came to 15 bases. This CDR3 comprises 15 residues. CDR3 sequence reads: CSVGGQDSSYNEQFF. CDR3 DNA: TGCAGCGTGGGGGGGCAGGATAGCTCCTACAATGAGCAGTTCTTC.

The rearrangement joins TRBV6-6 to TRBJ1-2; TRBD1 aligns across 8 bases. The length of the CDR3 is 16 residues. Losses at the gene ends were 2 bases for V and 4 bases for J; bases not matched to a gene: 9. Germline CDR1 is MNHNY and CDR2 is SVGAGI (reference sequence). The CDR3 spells CASSYARDRSIYGYTF. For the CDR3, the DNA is TGTGCCAGCAGTTACGCCAGGGACAGGTCTATCTATGGCTACACCTTC.

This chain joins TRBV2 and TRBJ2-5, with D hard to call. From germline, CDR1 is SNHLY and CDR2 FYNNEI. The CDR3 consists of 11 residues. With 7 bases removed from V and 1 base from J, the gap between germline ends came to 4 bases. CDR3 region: CASTLQETQYF. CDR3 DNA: TGTGCCAGCACTCTCCAAGAGACCCAGTACTTC. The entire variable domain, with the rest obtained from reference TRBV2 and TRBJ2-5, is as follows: EPEVTQTPSHQVTQMGQEVILRCVPISNHLYFYWYRQILGQKVEFLVSFYNNEISEKSEIFDDQFSVERPDGSNFTLKIRSTKLEDSAMYFCASTLQETQYFGPGTRLLVL.

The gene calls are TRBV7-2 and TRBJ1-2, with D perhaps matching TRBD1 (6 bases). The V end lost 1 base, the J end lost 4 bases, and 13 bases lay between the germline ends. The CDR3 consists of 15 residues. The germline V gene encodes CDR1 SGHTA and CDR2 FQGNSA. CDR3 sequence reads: CASSLDTTGSYGYTF. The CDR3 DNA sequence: TGTGCCAGCAGCTTAGATACAACAGGGAGCTATGGCTACACCTTC.

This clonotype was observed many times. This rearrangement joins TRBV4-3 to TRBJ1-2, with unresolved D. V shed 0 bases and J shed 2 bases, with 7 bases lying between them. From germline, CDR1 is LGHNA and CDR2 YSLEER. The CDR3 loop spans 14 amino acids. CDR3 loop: CASSQEGLNYGYTF. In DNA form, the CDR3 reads TGCGCCAGCAGCCAAGAAGGTCTGAACTATGGCTACACCTTC.

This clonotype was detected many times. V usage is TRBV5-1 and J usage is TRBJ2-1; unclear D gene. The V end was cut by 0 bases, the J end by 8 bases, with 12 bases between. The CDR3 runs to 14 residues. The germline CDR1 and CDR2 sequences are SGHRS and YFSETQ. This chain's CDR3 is CASSLGVSLDEQFF. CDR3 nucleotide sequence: TGCGCCAGCAGCTTGGGGGTTAGCTTGGATGAGCAGTTCTTC. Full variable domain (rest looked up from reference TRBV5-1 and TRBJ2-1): KAGVTQTPRYLIKTRGQQVTLSCSPISGHRSVSWYQQTPGQGLQFLFEYFSETQRNKGNFPGRFSGRQFSNSRSEMNVSTLELGDSALYLCASSLGVSLDEQFFGPGTRLTVL.

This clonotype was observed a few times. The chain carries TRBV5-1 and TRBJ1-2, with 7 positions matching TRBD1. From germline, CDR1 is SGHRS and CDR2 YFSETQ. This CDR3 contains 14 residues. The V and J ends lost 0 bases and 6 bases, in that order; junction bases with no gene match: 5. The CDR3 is CASSLVTGDHGYTF. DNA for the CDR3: TGCGCCAGCAGCTTGGTAACAGGGGATCATGGCTACACCTTC. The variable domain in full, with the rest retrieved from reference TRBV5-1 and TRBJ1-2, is KAGVTQTPRYLIKTRGQQVTLSCSPISGHRSVSWYQQTPGQGLQFLFEYFSETQRNKGNFPGRFSGRQFSNSRSEMNVSTLELGDSALYLCASSLVTGDHGYTFGSGTRLTVV.

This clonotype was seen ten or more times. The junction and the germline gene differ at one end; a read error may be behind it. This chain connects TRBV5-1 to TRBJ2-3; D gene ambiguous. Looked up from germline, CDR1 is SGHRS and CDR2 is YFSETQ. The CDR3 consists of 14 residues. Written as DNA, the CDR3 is TGTGCCAGCAGCTTAGAAGGTGTCACAGATACGCAGTATTTT. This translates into CASSLEGVTDTQYF.

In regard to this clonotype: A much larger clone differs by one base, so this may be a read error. CDR3 protein: CAISPDRDNEQYF. The CDR3 DNA follows: TGTGCCATCAGCCCCGACAGGGACAATGAGCAGTACTTC. V usage is TRBV10-3 and J usage is TRBJ2-5; 7 bases are shared with TRBD1. Losses at the gene ends were 6 bases for V and 11 bases for J; bases not matched to a gene: 12. The CDR3 contains 13 residues. The germline V gene has CDR1 ENHRY and CDR2 SYGVKD.

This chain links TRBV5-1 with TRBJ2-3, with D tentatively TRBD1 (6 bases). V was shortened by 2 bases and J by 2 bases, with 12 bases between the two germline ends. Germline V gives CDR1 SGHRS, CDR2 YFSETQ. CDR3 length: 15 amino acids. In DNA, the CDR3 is TGCGCCAGCAGCTTATCAGGGGCCATCACAGATACGCAGTATTTT. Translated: CASSLSGAITDTQYF.

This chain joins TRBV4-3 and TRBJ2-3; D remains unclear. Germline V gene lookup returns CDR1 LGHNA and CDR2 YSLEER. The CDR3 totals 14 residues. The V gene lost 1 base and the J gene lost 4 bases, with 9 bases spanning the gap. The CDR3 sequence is CASSQGTLADTQYF. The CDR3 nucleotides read TGCGCCAGCAGCCAAGGAACCCTGGCAGATACGCAGTATTTT.

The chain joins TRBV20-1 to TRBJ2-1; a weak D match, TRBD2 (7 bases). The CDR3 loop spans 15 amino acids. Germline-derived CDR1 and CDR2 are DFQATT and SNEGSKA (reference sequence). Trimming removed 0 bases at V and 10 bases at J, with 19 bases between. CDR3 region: CSARENREGKREQFF. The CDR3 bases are TGCAGTGCTAGAGAGAACAGGGAGGGGAAAAGGGAGCAGTTCTTC.

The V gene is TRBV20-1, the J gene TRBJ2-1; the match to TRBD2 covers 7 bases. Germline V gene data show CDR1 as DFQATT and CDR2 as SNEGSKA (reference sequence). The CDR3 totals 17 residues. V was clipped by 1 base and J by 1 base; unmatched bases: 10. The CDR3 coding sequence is TGCAGTGCTAGAGTGGGGCTAGCGGCCTCATCCTACAATGAGCAGTTCTTC. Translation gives CSARVGLAASSYNEQFF.

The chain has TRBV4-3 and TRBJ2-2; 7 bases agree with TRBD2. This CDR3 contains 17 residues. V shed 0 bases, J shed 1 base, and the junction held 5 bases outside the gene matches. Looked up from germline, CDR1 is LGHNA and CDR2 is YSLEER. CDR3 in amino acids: CASSQDRVAGNTGELFF. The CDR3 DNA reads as TGCGCCAGCAGCCAAGATAGGGTAGCGGGGAACACCGGGGAGCTGTTTTTT.

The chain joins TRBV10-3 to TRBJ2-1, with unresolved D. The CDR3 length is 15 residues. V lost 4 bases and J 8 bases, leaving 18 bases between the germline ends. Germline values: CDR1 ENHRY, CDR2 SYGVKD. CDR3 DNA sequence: TGTGCCATCAGTGCAGGACGGAATGGCCCCGATGAGCAGTTCTTC. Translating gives CAISAGRNGPDEQFF.

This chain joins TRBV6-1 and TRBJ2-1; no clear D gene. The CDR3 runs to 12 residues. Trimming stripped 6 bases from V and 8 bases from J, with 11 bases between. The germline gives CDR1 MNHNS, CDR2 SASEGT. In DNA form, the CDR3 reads TGTGCCAGCAGGGAATCAGGCGATGAGCAGTTCTTC. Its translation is CASRESGDEQFF.